Below, one T cell receptor beta chain is given with its context. Antigen: not known. These data are taken from a study of blood T cells in healthy people across ages. Study-level results: It was the long-lived donors that had more naive CD4+ cells and higher diversity than aged donors.

A second roughly 6 to 12 cycle PCR used barcoded and J-beta primers. TCRdb redid the calling of the 5' RACE reads with MiXCR, one entry per CDR3 protein. The sample carries around 1,000,000 distinct CDR3 sequences, less than 25% recorded once. This CDR3 region has 18 residues. V dropped 2 bases and J dropped 3; count of bases not matched to a gene: 16. Per the germline V gene, CDR1 is SGHTA and CDR2 is FQGNSA. This sample also appeared in a second study, on T cells of mothers and their children. That study adds: All RNA that had been extracted was used for cDNA synthesis at around 1.4 ug per 15 ul. Detection of persistent microchimeric T cell clones did not occur.

Sequencing was performed on blood. The chain employs TRBV7-2 and TRBJ2-7, with 7 bases matching TRBD1. The TCR was taken from a girl aged 2 to 9 in good health. The CDR3 sequence: CASSLSGGDRELFYEQYF. The CDR3 DNA follows: TGTGCCAGCAGCTTAAGTGGTGGTGACAGGGAATTATTCTACGAGCAGTACTTC.